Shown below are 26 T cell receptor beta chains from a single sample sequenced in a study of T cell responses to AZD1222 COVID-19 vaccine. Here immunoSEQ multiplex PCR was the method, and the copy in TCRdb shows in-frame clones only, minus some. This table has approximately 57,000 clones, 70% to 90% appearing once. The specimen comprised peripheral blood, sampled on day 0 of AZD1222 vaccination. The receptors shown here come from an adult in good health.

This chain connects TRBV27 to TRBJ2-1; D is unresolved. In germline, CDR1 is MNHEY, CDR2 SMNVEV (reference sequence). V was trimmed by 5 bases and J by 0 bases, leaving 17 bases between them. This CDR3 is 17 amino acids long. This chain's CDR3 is CASSILPWSNSYNEQFF. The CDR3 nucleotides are TGTGCCAGCAGTATCCTCCCGTGGAGCAACTCCTACAATGAGCAGTTCTTC.

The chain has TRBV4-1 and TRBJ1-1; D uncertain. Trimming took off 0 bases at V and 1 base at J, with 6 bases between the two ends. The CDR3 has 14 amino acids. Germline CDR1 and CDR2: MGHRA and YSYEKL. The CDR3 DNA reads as TGCGCCAGCAGCCAAGATCGCAAGAACACTGAAGCTTTCTTT. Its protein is CASSQDRKNTEAFF.

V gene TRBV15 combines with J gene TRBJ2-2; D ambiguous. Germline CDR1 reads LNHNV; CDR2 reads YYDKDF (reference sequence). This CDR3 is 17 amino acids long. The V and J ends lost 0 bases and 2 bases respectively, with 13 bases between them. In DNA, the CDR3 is TGTGCCACCAGCAGAGATCCTTGGCAGCCTAACACCGGGGAGCTGTTTTTT. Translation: CATSRDPWQPNTGELFF. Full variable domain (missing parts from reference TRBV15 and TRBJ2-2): DAMVIQNPRYQVTQFGKPVTLSCSQTLNHNVMYWYQQKSSQAPKLLFHYYDKDFNNEADTPDNFQSRRPNTSFCFLDIRSPGLGDTAMYLCATSRDPWQPNTGELFFGEGSRLTVL.

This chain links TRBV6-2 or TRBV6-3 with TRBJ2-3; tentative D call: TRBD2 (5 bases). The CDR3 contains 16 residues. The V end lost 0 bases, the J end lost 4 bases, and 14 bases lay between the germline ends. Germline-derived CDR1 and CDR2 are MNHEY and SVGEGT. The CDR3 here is CASSYSRAVRADTQYF. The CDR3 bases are TGTGCCAGCAGTTACTCGAGAGCGGTGAGGGCAGATACGCAGTATTTT.

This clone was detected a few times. DNA for the CDR3: TGTGCCAGCAGTTCGACAGGGGCCACTGAAGCTTTCTTT. Protein sequence: CASSSTGATEAFF. The rearrangement joins TRBV5-5 to TRBJ1-1; 8 bases align to TRBD1. CDR3 size: 13 residues. J gave up 4 bases and V 5 bases, and 4 bases lay outside the gene matches. Germline V gene sequence: CDR1 SGHKS, CDR2 YYEKEE (reference sequence).

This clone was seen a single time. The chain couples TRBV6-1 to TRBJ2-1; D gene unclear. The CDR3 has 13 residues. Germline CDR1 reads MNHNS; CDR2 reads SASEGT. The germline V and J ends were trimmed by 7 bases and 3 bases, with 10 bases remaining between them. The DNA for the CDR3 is TGTGCCAGCACTTGGACCGACTACAATGAGCAGTTCTTC. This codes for CASTWTDYNEQFF.

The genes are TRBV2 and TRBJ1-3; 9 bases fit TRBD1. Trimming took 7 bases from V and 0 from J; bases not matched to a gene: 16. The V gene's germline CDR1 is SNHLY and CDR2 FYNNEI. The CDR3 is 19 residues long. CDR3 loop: CASMSGRGRDRVSGNTIYF. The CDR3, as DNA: TGTGCCAGCATGAGTGGGAGGGGCCGGGACAGGGTCTCTGGAAACACCATATATTTT.

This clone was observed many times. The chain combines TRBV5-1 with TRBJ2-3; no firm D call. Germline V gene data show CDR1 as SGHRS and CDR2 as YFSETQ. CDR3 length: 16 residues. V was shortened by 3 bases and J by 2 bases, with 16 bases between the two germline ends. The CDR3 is CASSSGPTYNTDTQYF. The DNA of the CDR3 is TGCGCCAGCAGCTCAGGCCCCACCTACAACACAGATACGCAGTATTTT.

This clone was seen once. CDR3 sequence reads: CASRRLAGGPNTGELFF. Written as DNA, the CDR3 is TGTGCCAGCAGAAGACTAGCGGGAGGGCCGAACACCGGGGAGCTGTTTTTT. The chain uses TRBV27 and TRBJ2-2, with 14 bases identical to TRBD2. V dropped 6 bases and J dropped 0; count of bases not matched to a gene: 3. Germline V lookup: CDR1 MNHEY, CDR2 SMNVEV (reference sequence). This CDR3 is built from 17 residues.

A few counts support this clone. The DNA for the CDR3 is TGTGCCAGCAGTTTAACAGGGGGCTCGTACGAGCAGTACTTC. This encodes CASSLTGGSYEQYF. The rearrangement uses TRBV27 and TRBJ2-7; the match to TRBD1 covers 9 bases. In germline, CDR1 is MNHEY, CDR2 SMNVEV (reference sequence). V lost 2 bases, J lost 4 bases, and 3 bases stayed unmatched. The CDR3 loop spans 14 amino acids.

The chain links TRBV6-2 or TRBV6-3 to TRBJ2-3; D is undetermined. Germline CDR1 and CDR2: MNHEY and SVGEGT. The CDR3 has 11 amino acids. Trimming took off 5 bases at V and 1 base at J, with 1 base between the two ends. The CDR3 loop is CASSRTDTQYF. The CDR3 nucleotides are TGTGCCAGCAGTCGCACAGATACGCAGTATTTT.

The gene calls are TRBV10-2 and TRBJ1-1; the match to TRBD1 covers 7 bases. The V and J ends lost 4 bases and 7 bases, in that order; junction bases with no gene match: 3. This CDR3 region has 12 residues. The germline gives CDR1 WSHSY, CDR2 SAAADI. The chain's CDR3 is CASSGQGYEAFF. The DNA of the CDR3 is TGCGCCAGCAGTGGACAGGGATATGAAGCTTTCTTT.

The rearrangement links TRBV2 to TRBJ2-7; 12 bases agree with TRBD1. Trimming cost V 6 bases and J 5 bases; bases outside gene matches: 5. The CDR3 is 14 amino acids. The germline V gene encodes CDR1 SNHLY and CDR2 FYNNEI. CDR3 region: CASRGTGGMDEQYF. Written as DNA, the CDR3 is TGTGCCAGCAGGGGGACAGGGGGCATGGACGAGCAGTACTTC.

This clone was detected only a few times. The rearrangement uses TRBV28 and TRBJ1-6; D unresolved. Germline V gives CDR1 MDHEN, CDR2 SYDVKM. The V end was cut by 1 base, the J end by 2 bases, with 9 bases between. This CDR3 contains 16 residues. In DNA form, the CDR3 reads TGTGCCAGCAGTTTATCATCCGGGACCTATAATTCACCCCTCCACTTT. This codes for CASSLSSGTYNSPLHF.

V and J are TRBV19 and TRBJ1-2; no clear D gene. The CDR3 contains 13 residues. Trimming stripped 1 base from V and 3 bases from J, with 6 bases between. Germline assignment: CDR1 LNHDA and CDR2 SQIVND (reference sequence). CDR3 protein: CASSIGQDYGYTF. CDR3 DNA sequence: TGTGCCAGTAGTATAGGTCAGGACTATGGCTACACCTTC.

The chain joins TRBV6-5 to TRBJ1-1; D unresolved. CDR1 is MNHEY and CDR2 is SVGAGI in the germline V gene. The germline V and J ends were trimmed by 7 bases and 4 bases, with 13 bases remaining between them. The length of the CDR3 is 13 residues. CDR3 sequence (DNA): TGTGCCAGCAAAATAGGGTTGTTCACTGAAGCTTTCTTT. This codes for CASKIGLFTEAFF.

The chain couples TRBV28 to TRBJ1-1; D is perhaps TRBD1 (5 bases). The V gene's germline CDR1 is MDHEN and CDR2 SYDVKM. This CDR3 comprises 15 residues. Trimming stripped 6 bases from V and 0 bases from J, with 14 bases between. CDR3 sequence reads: CASSPRGAVNTEAFF. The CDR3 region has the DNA TGTGCCAGCAGCCCGCGAGGGGCGGTGAACACTGAAGCTTTCTTT.

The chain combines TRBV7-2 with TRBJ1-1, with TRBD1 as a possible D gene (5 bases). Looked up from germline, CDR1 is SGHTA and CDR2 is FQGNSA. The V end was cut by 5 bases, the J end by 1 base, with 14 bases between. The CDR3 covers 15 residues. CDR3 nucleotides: TGTGCCAGCAGCCACCGGGACCAGCAGAACACTGAAGCTTTCTTT. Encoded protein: CASSHRDQQNTEAFF.

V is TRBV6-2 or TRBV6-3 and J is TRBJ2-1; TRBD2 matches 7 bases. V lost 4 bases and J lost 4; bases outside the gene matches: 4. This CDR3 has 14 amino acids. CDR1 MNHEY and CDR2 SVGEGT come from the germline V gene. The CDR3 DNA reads TGTGCCAGCAGTTTCCAGCGGGATTACAATGAGCAGTTCTTC. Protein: CASSFQRDYNEQFF.

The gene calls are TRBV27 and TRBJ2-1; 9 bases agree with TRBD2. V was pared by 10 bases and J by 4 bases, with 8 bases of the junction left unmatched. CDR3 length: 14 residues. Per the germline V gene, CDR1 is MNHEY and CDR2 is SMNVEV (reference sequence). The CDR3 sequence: CATSTSGTYNEQFF. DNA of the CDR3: TGTGCCACCTCGACTAGCGGAACGTACAATGAGCAGTTCTTC.

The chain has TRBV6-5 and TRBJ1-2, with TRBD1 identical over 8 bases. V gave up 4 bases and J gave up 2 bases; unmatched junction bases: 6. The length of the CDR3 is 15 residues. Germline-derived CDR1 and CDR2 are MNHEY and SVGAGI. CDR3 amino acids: CASSSDRVVNYGYTF. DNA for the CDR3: TGTGCCAGCAGTTCGGACAGGGTGGTCAACTATGGCTACACCTTC.

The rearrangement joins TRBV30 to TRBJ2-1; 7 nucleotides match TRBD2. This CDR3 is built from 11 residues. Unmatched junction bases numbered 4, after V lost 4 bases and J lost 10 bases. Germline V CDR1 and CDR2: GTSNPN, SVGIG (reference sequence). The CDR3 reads CAWTQLAEQFF. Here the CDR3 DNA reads TGTGCCTGGACCCAACTAGCGGAGCAGTTCTTC.

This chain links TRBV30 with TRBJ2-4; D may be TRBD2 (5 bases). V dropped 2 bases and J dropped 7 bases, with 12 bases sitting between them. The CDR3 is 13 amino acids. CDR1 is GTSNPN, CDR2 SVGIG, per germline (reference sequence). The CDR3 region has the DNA TGTGCCTGGAGTTCGCTAGCCTCGAACATTCAGTACTTC. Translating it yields CAWSSLASNIQYF.

CDR3 DNA sequence: TGTGCCAGCAGTTGGGGAGGGGGGACTGAAGCTTTCTTT. Encoded protein: CASSWGGGTEAFF. V usage is TRBV27 and J usage is TRBJ1-1, with a tentative D call TRBD1 (6 bases). Germline CDR1 MNHEY, CDR2 SMNVEV (reference sequence). The CDR3 has 13 amino acids. With 4 bases removed from V and 5 bases from J, the gap between germline ends came to 11 bases.

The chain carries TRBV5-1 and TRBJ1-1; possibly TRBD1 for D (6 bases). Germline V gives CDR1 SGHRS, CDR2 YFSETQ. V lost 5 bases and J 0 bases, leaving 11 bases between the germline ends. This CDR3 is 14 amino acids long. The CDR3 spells CASRTGPMNTEAFF. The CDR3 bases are TGCGCCAGCAGGACAGGACCTATGAACACTGAAGCTTTCTTT.

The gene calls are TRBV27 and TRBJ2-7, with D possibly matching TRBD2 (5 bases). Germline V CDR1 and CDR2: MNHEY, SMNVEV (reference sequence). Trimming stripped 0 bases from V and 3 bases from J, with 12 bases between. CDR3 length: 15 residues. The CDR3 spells CASSLSTGDHYEQYF. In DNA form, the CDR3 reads TGTGCCAGCAGTTTATCCACCGGGGATCACTACGAGCAGTACTTC.